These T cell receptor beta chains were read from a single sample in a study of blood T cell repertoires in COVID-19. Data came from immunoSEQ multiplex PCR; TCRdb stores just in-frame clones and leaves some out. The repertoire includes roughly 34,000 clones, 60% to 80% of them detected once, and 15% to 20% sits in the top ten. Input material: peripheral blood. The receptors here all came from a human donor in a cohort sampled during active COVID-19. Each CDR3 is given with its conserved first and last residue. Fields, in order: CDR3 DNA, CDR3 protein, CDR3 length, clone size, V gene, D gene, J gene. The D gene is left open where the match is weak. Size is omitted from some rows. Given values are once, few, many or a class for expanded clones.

TGTGCCAGCAGCGCGAAACAGGGGGCGGGCACAGATACGCAGTATTTT CASSAKQGAGTDTQYF 16 - TRBV9 TRBD1 TRBJ2-3
TGTGCCAGCAGCCCGACTAGCGGGGGAGAGACTCAGTACTTC CASSPTSGGETQYF 14 - TRBV6-4 TRBD2 TRBJ2-5
TGTGCCAGCAGGGGGGCCTGGTCTAGCAGGTCGGGAGAGACCCAGTACTTC CASRGAWSSRSGETQYF 17 once TRBV2 - TRBJ2-5
TGTGCCAGCAGCCAAGGGAGCGGGGGGGGCTACAATGAGCAGTTCTTC CASSQGSGGGYNEQFF 16 few TRBV14 TRBD2 TRBJ2-1
TGTGCCAGCAGCGGGACAGGGGGCTTGGCACTGTTTTTT CASSGTGGLALFF 13 - TRBV11-2 TRBD1 TRBJ1-4
TGTGCCAGCAGCCCCGGAGAAACCTACGAGCAGTACTTC CASSPGETYEQYF 13 - TRBV4-2 - TRBJ2-7
TGTGCCAGCAGCTCACACCTCGAGCAGTACTTC CASSSHLEQYF 11 - TRBV7-2 - TRBJ2-7
TGCAGCGTTGAATACTACGCTGAAGCTTTCTTT CSVEYYAEAFF 11 - TRBV29-1 - TRBJ1-1
TGTGCCAGCAGCTTAGTCGGGGGAACCTACGAGCAGTACTTC CASSLVGGTYEQYF 14 - TRBV7-9 - TRBJ2-7
TGCGCCAGCAGACGCGACCCCGGGGTAGCCTCCTACAATGAGCAGTTCTTC CASRRDPGVASYNEQFF 17 - TRBV4-1 - TRBJ2-1
TGTGCCAGCAGCCAAACAGGGGGACGGACCAAAAACATTCAGTACTTC CASSQTGGRTKNIQYF 16 - TRBV3-1/TRBV3-2 TRBD1 TRBJ2-4
TGCGCCAGCAGTATGACAGGGGGCGGCCACGAGCAGTACTTC CASSMTGGGHEQYF 14 - TRBV5-1 TRBD1 TRBJ2-7
TGCGCCAGCAGCTACGGACAGGGAAGCTCCTACGAGCAGTACTTC CASSYGQGSSYEQYF 15 - TRBV4-3 TRBD1 TRBJ2-7
TGTGCCAGCAGCTTATTCCCGGAGCCTGAAGCTTTCTTT CASSLFPEPEAFF 13 - TRBV11-2 - TRBJ1-1
TGCGCCAGCAGCCAAGATGCGCCTTTGACTAGCGGGAGGAGCACAGATACGCAGTATTTT CASSQDAPLTSGRSTDTQYF 20 - TRBV4-1 TRBD2 TRBJ2-3
TGCGCCAGCAGCCAAGCACTCTATGTCGATGAGCAGTTCTTC CASSQALYVDEQFF 14 - TRBV4-3 - TRBJ2-1
TGTGCCAGCAGTGTGGGGACAGGGGTCTACGAGCAGTACTTC CASSVGTGVYEQYF 14 - TRBV25-1 TRBD1 TRBJ2-7
TGTGCCAGCGACAGGGCTATTAGCAATCAGCCCCAGCATTTT CASDRAISNQPQHF 14 - TRBV19 TRBD1 TRBJ1-5